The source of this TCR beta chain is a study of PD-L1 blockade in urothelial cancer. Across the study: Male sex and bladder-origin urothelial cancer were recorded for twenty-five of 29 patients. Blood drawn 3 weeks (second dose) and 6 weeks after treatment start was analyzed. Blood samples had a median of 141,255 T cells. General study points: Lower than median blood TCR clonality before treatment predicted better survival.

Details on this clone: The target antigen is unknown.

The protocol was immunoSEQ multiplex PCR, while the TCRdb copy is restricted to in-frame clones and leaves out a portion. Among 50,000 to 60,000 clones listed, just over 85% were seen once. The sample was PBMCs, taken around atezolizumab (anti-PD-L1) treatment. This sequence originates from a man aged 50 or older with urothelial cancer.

The CDR3: CASSSAGGAGNTGELFF. CDR3 in DNA: TGTGCCAGCAGCTCAGCAGGGGGCGCCGGAAACACCGGGGAGCTGTTTTTT. The V and J genes are TRBV7-9 and TRBJ2-2; 8 nucleotides line up with TRBD1. Trimming at V came to 4 bases and at J to 2 bases, leaving 9 bases not matched to a gene. Germline V gene data show CDR1 as SEHNR and CDR2 as FQNEAQ (reference sequence). CDR3 length equals 17 residues. Combining the CDR3 with reference TRBV7-9 and TRBJ2-2 gives the whole variable domain DTGVSQNPRHKITKRGQNVTFRCDPISEHNRLYWYRQTLGQGPEFLTYFQNEAQLEKSRLLSDRFSAERPKGSFSTLEIQRTEQGDSAMYLCASSSAGGAGNTGELFFGEGSRLTVL.